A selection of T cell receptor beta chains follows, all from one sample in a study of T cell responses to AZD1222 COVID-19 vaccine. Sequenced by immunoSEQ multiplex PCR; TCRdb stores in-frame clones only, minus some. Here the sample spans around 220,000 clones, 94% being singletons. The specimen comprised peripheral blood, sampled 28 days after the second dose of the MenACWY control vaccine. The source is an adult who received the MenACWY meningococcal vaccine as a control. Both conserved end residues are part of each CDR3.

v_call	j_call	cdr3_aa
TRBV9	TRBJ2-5	CASSERPGGVQETQYF
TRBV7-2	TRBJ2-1	CASSPKGLNNEQFF
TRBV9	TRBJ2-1	CASNSGTAEQFF
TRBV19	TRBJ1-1	CASSPRTGRTEAFF
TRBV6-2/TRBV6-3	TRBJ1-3	CASSYPGRAFSGNTIYF
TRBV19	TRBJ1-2	CASSIDSRISYGYTF
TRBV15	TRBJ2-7	CATSRGQNYNEQYF
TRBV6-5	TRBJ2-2	CASRSSASGELFF
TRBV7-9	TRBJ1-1	CASSRDRERTEAFF
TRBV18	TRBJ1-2	CASSSEGGTKGYTF
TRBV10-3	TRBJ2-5	CAISESYGSGRGETQYF
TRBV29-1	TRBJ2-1	CSVGGVGQMNYNEQFF
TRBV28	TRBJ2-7	CASSTTGFPYEQYF
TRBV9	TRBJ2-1	CASSVGGLLNEQFF
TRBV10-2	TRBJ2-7	CASSAPLAPNEQYF
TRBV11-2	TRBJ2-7	CATRGGRRPLEQYF
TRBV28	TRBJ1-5	CASSSPGRRIGQPQHF
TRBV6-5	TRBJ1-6	CASSSAGTWGSPLHF
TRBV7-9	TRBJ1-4	CASSFRSGGSEKLFF
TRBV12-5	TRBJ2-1	CASGFSRLSSSYNEQFF
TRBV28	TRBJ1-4	CASSHYAGGEKLFF
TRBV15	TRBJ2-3	CATSAGQNTDTQYF
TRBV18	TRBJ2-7	CASSSTGTGAYEQYF
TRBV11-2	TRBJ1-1	CASSDRPEAFF